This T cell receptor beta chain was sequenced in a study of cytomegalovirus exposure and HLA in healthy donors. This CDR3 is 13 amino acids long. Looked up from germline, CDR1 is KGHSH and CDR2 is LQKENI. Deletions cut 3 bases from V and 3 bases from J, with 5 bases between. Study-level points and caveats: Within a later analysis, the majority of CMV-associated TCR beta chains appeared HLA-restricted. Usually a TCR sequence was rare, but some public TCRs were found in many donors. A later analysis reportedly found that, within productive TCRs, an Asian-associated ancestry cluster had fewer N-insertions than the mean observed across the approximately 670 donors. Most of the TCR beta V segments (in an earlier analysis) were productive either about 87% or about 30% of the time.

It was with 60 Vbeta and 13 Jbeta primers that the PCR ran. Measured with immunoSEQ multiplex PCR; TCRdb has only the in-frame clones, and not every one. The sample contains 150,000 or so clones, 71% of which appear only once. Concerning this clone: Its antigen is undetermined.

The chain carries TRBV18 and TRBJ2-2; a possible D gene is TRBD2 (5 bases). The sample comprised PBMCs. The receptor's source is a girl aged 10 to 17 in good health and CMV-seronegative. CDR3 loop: CASSPRDTGELFF. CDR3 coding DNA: TGTGCCAGCTCACCGAGGGACACCGGGGAGCTGTTTTTT. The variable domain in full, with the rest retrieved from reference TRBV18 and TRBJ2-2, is NAGVMQNPRHLVRRRGQEARLRCSPMKGHSHVYWYRQLPEEGLKFMVYLQKENIIDESGMPKERFSAEFPKEGPSILRIQQVVRGDSAAYFCASSPRDTGELFFGEGSRLTVL.